The rows below give T cell receptor beta chains drawn from one sample of a study of patients and donors after allogeneic stem cell transplantation. TCRdb reanalysed the RT-PCR reads using MiXCR and keeps one entry per CDR3 protein. The repertoire holds about 200,000 distinct CDR3 sequences, with roughly 40% as singletons. The sample comprised blood, either unsorted or a sorted T cell fraction (not recorded which). These receptors were taken from a human donor who was either an allogeneic HSCT recipient or a stem cell or donor lymphocyte infusion donor (not recorded which). It is not recorded whose cells these are; they may come from a transplant donor. Each CDR3 is given with its conserved first and last residue. Each record gives: V gene, clone size, CDR3 length, J gene, D gene, CDR3 DNA, CDR3 protein. The D gene is left open where the match is weak. Clone size is not always given. Where it is, it says once, few, many or a class for expanded clones.

TRBV12-3/TRBV12-4	.	13	TRBJ1-2	.	TGTGCCAGCAGTTTGGGGTCGACCTATGGCTGCACCTTC	CASSLGSTYGCTF
TRBV15	.	15	TRBJ1-1	TRBD1	TGTGCCACCAGCAGCCGGGACAGGTTGGGTACTGAAGCTTTCTTT	CATSSRDRLGTEAFF
TRBV12-3/TRBV12-4	few	16	TRBJ1-4	.	TGTGCCAGCAGTACGACCGGGACACCAACTAATGAAAAACTGTTTTTT	CASSTTGTPTNEKLFF
TRBV19	.	14	TRBJ2-5	.	TGTGCCAGTAGTATAACAGGGATCCAAGAGACCCAGTACTTC	CASSITGIQETQYF
TRBV5-1	.	14	TRBJ1-3	.	TGCGCCAGCAGCTCGACAGTAACTGGAAACACCATATATTTT	CASSSTVTGNTIYF
TRBV29-1	few	12	TRBJ2-7	.	TGCAGCGTGGCAGGGGTAGGCGACGAGCAGTACTTC	CSVAGVGDEQYF
TRBV12-3/TRBV12-4	.	14	TRBJ2-3	TRBD2	TGTGCCAGCACCGGGGGGACGGCCGGAGATACGCAGTATTTT	CASTGGTAGDTQYF
TRBV28	.	16	TRBJ2-1	TRBD2	TGTGCCAGCAGTTTGGCCACTAGCGGGAGAATGGTTGAGCAGTTCTTC	CASSLATSGRMVEQFF
TRBV9	.	12	TRBJ1-3	.	TGTGCCAGCAGCCCCTTTGGAAACACCATATATTTT	CASSPFGNTIYF
TRBV15	.	14	TRBJ1-5	.	TGTGCCACCAGCAGCCAACGGGATATGGAGCCCCAGCATTTT	CATSSQRDMEPQHF
TRBV29-1	.	14	TRBJ2-1	.	TGCAGCGCCCTAGCGCCAAGCTCCTACAATGAGCAGTTCTTC	CSALAPSSYNEQFF
TRBV5-1	.	14	TRBJ1-4	.	TGCGCCAGCAGCTACGAGGGACCTAATGAAAAACTGTTTTTT	CASSYEGPNEKLFF
TRBV10-3	.	13	TRBJ1-2	TRBD1	TGTGCCATCGCTGTATTGGACAGGAGCGGCTACACCTTC	CAIAVLDRSGYTF
TRBV2	.	16	TRBJ2-1	TRBD2	TGTGCCAGCAGTGAAGGGACTGGCGGGAGTCTCGATGAGCAGTTCTTC	CASSEGTGGSLDEQFF
TRBV7-9	.	17	TRBJ1-2	TRBD1	TGTGCCAGCAGCCCCGGGGGACAGGGGGCGCGATCTTGGGGCTACACCTTC	CASSPGGQGARSWGYTF
TRBV4-3	.	13	TRBJ2-1	.	TGCGCCAGCAGCCAAAGACGATTCAATGAGCAGTTCTTC	CASSQRRFNEQFF
TRBV27	.	12	TRBJ2-5	.	TGTGCCAGCAGGCAGGCTCGGGAGACCCAGTACTTC	CASRQARETQYF
TRBV5-6	.	14	TRBJ1-5	.	TGTGCCAGCAGCTTCGTACAGGGTGCTCAGCCCCAGCATTTT	CASSFVQGAQPQHF
TRBV14	.	11	TRBJ2-1	.	TGTGCCAGCAGCCAGAAAAATGAGCAGTTCTTC	CASSQKNEQFF
TRBV23-1	.	16	TRBJ1-3	.	TGCGCCAGCAGTCAATCCTCCCAGGTCTCTGGAAACACCATATATTTT	CASSQSSQVSGNTIYF
TRBV5-1	few	13	TRBJ2-5	.	TGCGCCAGCAGGTCGGGACCCCAGGAGACCCAGTACTTC	CASRSGPQETQYF
TRBV4-1	.	16	TRBJ1-1	TRBD1	TGCGCCAGCAGCCAACTACAGGGGGCGAAGCAGGGTGAAGCTTTCTTT	CASSQLQGAKQGEAFF
TRBV28	.	13	TRBJ2-1	.	TGTGCCAGCAGTTTATTGGGGCTCCAAGAGCAGTTCTTC	CASSLLGLQEQFF
TRBV27	.	18	TRBJ1-1	.	TGTGCCAGCAGTTCTCTTCTCACAGGGAGGCATGGGGACACTGAAGCTTTCTTT	CASSSLLTGRHGDTEAFF
TRBV7-9	.	13	TRBJ2-1	.	TGTGCCAGCAGCTTACCCCAGGCCGCTGAGCAGTTCTTC	CASSLPQAAEQFF
TRBV12-3/TRBV12-4	.	12	TRBJ1-2	.	TGTGCCAGCGCTTACGGTGACTATGGCTACACCTTC	CASAYGDYGYTF
TRBV20-1	.	10	TRBJ2-7	.	TGCAGTGCTCTAACCTACGAGCAGTACTTC	CSALTYEQYF
TRBV7-9	.	15	TRBJ1-4	TRBD1	TGTGCCAGCAGCTTAGCGAGGACAGGGGTTGAAAAACTGTTTTTT	CASSLARTGVEKLFF
TRBV9	many	13	TRBJ1-1	.	TGTGCCAGCAGCCTTGGGACGGGCACTGAAGCTTTCTTT	CASSLGTGTEAFF